This T cell receptor beta chain was sequenced for a study of blood T cell repertoires in COVID-19. V was shortened by 5 bases and J by 10 bases, with 18 bases between the two germline ends. In germline, CDR1 is MNHEY, CDR2 SVGAGI. The CDR3 is 15 amino acids. In the 2 weeks before study entry, exposed participants met a COVID-19 case, which was PCR-confirmed or clinician-diagnosed. TCRdb keeps only in-frame clones here, not all; method: immunoSEQ multiplex PCR. The data contain roughly 250,000 clones, 83% of them singletons. J is TRBJ1-6 and V is TRBV6-5, with D perhaps matching TRBD1 (5 bases). The source of this sequence is a middle-aged woman who had been exposed to COVID-19. The sequencing input was PBMCs or T cells enriched from blood (not recorded which). This chain's CDR3 is CASSLSDNARSPLHF. The CDR3 DNA reads as TGTGCCAGCAGTCTATCGGACAACGCCAGATCACCCCTCCACTTT.